This T cell receptor (beta chain) was recorded in a study of blood T cell repertoires in COVID-19. Study in general: Nucleic acid was either cDNA or gDNA, and it came from T cells, B-cell-depleted T cells, or PBMCs.

Per the original methods: Estimation of nucleated cell counts relied on the amplification of reference gene primers. Data came from immunoSEQ multiplex PCR; TCRdb stores just in-frame clones and leaves some out. Clonal size and the V and J genes are those of that table, whereas D and trimming came from the DNA. The sample has 65,000 to 95,000 clones, around 90% seen once; the top ten hold 4% to 5.5%. The sequence came from a man aged 50-59 years with active COVID-19. The sequenced material came from peripheral blood.

DNA of the CDR3: TGTGCCAGCAGTGTTACAGGGACGCTGAACACCGGGGAGCTGTTTTTT. Translating gives CASSVTGTLNTGELFF. The rearrangement uses TRBV2 and TRBJ2-2; maybe TRBD1 (6 bases). The CDR3 loop spans 16 amino acids. Per the germline V gene, CDR1 is SNHLY and CDR2 is FYNNEI. The ends were cut back, 4 bases at V and 1 base at J, with 13 bases in the middle.